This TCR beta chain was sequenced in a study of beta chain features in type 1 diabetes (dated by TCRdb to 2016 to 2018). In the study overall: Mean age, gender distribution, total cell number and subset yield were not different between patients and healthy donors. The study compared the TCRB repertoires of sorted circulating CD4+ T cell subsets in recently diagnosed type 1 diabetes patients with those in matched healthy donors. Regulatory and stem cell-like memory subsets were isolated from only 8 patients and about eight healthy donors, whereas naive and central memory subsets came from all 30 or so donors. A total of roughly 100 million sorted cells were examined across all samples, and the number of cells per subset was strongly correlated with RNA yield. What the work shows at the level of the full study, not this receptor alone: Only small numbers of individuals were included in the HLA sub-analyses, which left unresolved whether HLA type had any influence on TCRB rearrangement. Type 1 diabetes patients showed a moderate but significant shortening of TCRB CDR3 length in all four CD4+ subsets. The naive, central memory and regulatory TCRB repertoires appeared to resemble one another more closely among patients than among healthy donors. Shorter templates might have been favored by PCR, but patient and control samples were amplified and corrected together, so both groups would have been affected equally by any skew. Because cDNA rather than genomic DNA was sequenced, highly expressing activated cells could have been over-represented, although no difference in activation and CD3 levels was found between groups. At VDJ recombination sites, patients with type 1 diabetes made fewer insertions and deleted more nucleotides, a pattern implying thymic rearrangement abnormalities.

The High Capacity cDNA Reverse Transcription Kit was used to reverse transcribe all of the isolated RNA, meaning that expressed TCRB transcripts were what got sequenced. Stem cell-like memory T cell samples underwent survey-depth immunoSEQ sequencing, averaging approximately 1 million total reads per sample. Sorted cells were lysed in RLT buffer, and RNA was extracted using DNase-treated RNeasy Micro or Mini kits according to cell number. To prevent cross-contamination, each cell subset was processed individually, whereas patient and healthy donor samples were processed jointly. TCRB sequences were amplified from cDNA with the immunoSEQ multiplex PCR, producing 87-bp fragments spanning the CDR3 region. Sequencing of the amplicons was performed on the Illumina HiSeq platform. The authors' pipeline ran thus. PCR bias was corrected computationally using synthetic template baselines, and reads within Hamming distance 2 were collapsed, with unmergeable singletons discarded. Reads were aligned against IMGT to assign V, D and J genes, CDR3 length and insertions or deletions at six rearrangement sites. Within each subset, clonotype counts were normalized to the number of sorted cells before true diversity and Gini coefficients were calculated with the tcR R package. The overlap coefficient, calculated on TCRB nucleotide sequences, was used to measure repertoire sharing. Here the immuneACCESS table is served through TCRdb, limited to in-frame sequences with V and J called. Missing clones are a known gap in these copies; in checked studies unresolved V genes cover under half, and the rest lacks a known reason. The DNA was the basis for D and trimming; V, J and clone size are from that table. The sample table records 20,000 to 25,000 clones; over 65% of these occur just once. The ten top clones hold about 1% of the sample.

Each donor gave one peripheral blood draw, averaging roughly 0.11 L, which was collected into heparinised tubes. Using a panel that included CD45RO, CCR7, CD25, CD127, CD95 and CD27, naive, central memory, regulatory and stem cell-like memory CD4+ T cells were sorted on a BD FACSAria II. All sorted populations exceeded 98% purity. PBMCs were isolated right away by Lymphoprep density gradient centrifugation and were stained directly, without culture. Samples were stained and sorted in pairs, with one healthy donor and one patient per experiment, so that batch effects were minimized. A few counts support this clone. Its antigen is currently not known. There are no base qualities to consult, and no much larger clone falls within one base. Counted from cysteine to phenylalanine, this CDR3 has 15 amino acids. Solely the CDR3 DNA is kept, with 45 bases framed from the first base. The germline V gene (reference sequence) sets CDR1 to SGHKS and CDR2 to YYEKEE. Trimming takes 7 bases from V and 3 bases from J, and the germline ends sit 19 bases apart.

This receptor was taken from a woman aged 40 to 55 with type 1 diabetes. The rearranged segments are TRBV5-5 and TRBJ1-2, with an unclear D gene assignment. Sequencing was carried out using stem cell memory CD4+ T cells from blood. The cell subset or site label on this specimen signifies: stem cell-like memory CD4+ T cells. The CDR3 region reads CASFSSILLYYGYTF. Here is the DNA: TGTGCCAGCTTTAGTAGTATCTTGCTCTACTATGGCTACACCTTC.